The rows below give T cell receptor beta chains drawn from one sample of a study of blood T cell repertoires in COVID-19. This table comes from immunoSEQ multiplex PCR, and its TCRdb copy is limited to in-frame clones, with some not included. This table holds around 140,000 clones, 85% to 90% found once. The sample consisted of peripheral blood. The source is a woman in her sixties or seventies with acute or convalescent COVID-19. CDR3s include the opening cysteine and the closing phenylalanine or tryptophan. A D gene is named only where the DNA matches it firmly. Not every row has a clone size; where given, it reads once, few, many or a size class.

TRBV6-5	once	.	TRBJ1-1	CARGPEAGHTEAFF	TGTGCCAGAGGTCCTGAGGCAGGGCATACTGAAGCTTTCTTT
TRBV5-4	.	.	TRBJ2-1	CASSLEGGSYNEQFF	TGTGCCAGCAGCTTGGAAGGGGGCTCCTACAATGAGCAGTTCTTC
TRBV28	.	TRBD2	TRBJ2-7	CASSVSGGGYEQYF	TGTGCCAGCAGTGTTAGCGGGGGTGGGTACGAGCAGTACTTC
TRBV10-1	.	TRBD2	TRBJ2-5	CASPRTLPGGEIGPEETQYF	TGCGCCAGCCCTAGGACTCTCCCGGGGGGGGAGATTGGGCCCGAAGAGACCCAGTACTTC
TRBV5-4	.	TRBD2	TRBJ2-5	CASSLTGAGVLRETQYF	TGTGCCAGCAGCTTGACGGGAGCGGGGGTCCTAAGAGAGACCCAGTACTTC
TRBV19	.	.	TRBJ2-1	CASAAGYNEQFF	TGTGCCTCGGCAGCAGGCTACAATGAGCAGTTCTTC
TRBV4-2	.	.	TRBJ2-3	CASSQGRNRVNTDTQYF	TGTGCCAGCAGCCAAGGTAGGAACAGGGTGAACACAGATACGCAGTATTTT
TRBV27	.	TRBD2	TRBJ2-7	CASTRTSASYEQYF	TGTGCCAGCACCCGGACTAGCGCCTCCTACGAGCAGTACTTC
TRBV11-2	.	TRBD1	TRBJ2-7	CASSFQRTGLYEQYF	TGTGCCAGCAGCTTTCAGCGGACAGGGTTGTACGAGCAGTACTTC
TRBV19	.	TRBD2	TRBJ2-7	CASRTSGGSPYEQYF	TGTGCCAGTCGGACTAGCGGGGGGTCGCCCTACGAGCAGTACTTC
TRBV3-1/TRBV3-2	.	.	TRBJ1-1	CASSPGYFEAFF	TGTGCCAGCAGCCCAGGGTATTTTGAAGCTTTCTTT
TRBV3-1/TRBV3-2	.	.	TRBJ1-5	CASSHGAHQPQHF	TGTGCCAGCAGCCATGGGGCGCATCAGCCCCAGCATTTT
TRBV6-5	.	TRBD2	TRBJ2-2	CASSYWGGDTGELFF	TGTGCCAGCAGTTACTGGGGGGGGGACACCGGGGAGCTGTTTTTT
TRBV5-5	.	TRBD1	TRBJ1-1	CASSFSGTANTEAFF	TGTGCCAGCAGCTTTTCCGGGACAGCGAACACTGAAGCTTTCTTT
TRBV3-1/TRBV3-2	.	TRBD2	TRBJ2-7	CASSSRTSGGIYEQYF	TGTGCCAGCAGCTCCCGGACTAGCGGGGGGATATACGAGCAGTACTTC
TRBV30	.	.	TRBJ2-6	CAHARSSGANVLTF	TGTGCGCACGCGAGGAGCTCTGGGGCCAACGTCCTGACTTTC
TRBV6-5	.	TRBD1	TRBJ1-4	CASSDRGIGEKLFF	TGTGCCAGCAGCGACAGGGGTATAGGTGAAAAACTGTTTTTT
TRBV6-5	.	.	TRBJ2-7	CASRDGTLSSYEQYF	TGTGCCAGCAGGGATGGGACATTGAGCTCCTACGAGCAGTACTTC
TRBV7-2	.	.	TRBJ2-4	CASSLAQGGVNIQYF	TGTGCCAGCAGCTTAGCGCAAGGGGGGGTAAACATTCAGTACTTC
TRBV5-1	.	TRBD1	TRBJ2-2	CASSLTLTGGVNTGELFF	TGCGCCAGCAGCTTGACCCTGACAGGGGGGGTCAACACCGGGGAGCTGTTTTTT
TRBV28	.	.	TRBJ1-2	CASGPTGYTF	TGTGCCAGCGGGCCAACGGGCTACACCTTC